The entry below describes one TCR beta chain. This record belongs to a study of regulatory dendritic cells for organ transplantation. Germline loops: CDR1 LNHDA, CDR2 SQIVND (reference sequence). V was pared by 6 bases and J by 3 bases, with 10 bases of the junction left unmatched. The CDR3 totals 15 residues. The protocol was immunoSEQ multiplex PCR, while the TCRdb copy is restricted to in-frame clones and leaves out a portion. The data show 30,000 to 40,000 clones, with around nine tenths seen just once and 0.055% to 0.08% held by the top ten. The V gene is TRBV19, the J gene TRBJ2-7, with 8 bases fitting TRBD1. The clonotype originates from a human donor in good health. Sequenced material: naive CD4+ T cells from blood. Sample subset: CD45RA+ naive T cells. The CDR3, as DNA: TGTGCCAGTAGGACACCGGGACAGGCTTTCTACGAGCAGTACTTC. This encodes CASRTPGQAFYEQYF.